The clone carrying this T cell receptor beta chain was counted only a few times. Its antigen is not known. V lost 8 bases and J lost 1, with 12 bases in between. Per germline, CDR1 MNHNS and CDR2 SASEGT. This CDR3 has 14 residues. The sample comes from a study of cytomegalovirus exposure and HLA in healthy donors. Study at large: The Caucasian-associated ancestry cluster contained about 80% of the roughly 390 genotyped donors. Study-level points and caveats: TCR beta sequences reportedly predicted most subjects' HLA-A and HLA-B alleles accurately. In vitro confirmation showed three CMV-associated chains to be CMV antigen specific. A later analysis showed TCR association rates differing by HLA locus, peaking at DRB1 and lowest at HLA-C.

A multiplex PCR was run with 60 Vbeta primers and 13 Jbeta primers. The repertoire was sequenced with immunoSEQ multiplex PCR; TCRdb's copy has only in-frame clones and lacks some. The repertoire has approximately 76,000 clones, 70% to 80% of them found once; the top ten carry roughly 2.5%. The chain combines TRBV6-1 with TRBJ1-5, with D unclear. Source material: PBMCs. The receptor comes from a man aged 25 to 40 in good health and CMV-seronegative. The CDR3 region is CASSTWASNQPQHF. The CDR3, as DNA: TGTGCCAGCTCCACGTGGGCGAGCAATCAGCCCCAGCATTTT.